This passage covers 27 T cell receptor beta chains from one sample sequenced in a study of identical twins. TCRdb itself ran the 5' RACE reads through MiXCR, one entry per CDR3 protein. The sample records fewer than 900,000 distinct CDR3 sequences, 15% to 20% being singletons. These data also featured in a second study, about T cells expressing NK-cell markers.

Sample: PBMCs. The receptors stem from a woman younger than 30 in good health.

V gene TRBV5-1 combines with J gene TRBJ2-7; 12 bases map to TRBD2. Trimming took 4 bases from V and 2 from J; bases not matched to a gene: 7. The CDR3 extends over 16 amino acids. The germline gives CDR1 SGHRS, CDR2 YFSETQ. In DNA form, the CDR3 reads TGCGCCAGCAGCACCCTCCCTAGCGGGGGGGCCTACGAGCAGTACTTC. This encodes CASSTLPSGGAYEQYF.

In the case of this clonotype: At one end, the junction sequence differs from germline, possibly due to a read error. CDR3: CASSLQGLAGEQCF. CDR3 DNA sequence: TGTGCCAGCAGCCTCCAGGGACTAGCCGGCGAGCAGTGCTTC. V gene TRBV6-1 combines with J gene TRBJ2-7, with 9 bases identical to TRBD2. Germline loops: CDR1 MNHNS, CDR2 SASEGT. This CDR3 spans 14 amino acids.

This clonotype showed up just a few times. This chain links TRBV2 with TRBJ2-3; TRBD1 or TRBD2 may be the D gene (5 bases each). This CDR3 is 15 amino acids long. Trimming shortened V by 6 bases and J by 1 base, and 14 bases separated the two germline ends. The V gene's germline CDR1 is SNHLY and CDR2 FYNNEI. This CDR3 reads CASSGAGRGTDTQYF. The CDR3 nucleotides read TGTGCCAGCAGCGGGGCCGGACGGGGCACAGATACGCAGTATTTT. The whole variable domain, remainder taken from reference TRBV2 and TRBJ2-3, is EPEVTQTPSHQVTQMGQEVILRCVPISNHLYFYWYRQILGQKVEFLVSFYNNEISEKSEIFDDQFSVERPDGSNFTLKIRSTKLEDSAMYFCASSGAGRGTDTQYFGPGTRLTVL.

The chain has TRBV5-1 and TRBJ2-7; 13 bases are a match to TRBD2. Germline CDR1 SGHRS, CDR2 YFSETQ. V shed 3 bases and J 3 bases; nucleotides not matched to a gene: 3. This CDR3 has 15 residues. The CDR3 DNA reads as TGCGCCAGCAGCTGGGGGACTAGCGGGGACTACGAGCAGTACTTC. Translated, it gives CASSWGTSGDYEQYF. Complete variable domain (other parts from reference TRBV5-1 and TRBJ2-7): KAGVTQTPRYLIKTRGQQVTLSCSPISGHRSVSWYQQTPGQGLQFLFEYFSETQRNKGNFPGRFSGRQFSNSRSEMNVSTLELGDSALYLCASSWGTSGDYEQYFGPGTRLTVT.

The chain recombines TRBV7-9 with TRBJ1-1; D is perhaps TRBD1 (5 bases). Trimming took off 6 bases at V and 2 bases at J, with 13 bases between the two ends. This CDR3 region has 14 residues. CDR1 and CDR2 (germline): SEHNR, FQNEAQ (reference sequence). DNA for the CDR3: TGTGCCAGCAGGAGTACCAGGGTAAACACTGAAGCTTTCTTT. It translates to CASRSTRVNTEAFF.

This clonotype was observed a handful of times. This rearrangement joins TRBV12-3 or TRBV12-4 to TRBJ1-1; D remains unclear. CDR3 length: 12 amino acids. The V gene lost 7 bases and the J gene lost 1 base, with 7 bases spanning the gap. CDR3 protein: CASNSRNTEAFF. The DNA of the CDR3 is TGTGCCAGCAACAGCAGGAACACTGAAGCTTTCTTT.

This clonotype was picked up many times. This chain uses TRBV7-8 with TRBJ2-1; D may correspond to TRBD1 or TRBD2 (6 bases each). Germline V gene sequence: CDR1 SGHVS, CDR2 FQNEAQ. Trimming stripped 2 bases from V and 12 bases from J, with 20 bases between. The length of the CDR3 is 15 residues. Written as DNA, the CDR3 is TGTGCCAGCAGCTTACTGGGAGGACAGTTGGGGGGGCAGTTCTTC. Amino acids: CASSLLGGQLGGQFF.

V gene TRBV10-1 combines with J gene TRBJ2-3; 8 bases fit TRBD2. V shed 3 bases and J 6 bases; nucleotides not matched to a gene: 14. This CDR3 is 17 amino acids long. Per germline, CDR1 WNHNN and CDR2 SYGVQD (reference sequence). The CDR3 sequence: CASSESGRTASWDTQYF. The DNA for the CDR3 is TGCGCCAGCAGTGAAAGCGGGAGAACGGCGTCGTGGGATACGCAGTATTTT.

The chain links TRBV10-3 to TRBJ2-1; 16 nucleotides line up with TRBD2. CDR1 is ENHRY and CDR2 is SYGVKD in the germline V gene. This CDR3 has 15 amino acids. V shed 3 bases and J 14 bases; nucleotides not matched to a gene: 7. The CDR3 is CAISEPGLAGGLKFF. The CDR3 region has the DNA TGTGCCATCAGTGAACCGGGACTAGCGGGGGGGCTTAAGTTCTTC.

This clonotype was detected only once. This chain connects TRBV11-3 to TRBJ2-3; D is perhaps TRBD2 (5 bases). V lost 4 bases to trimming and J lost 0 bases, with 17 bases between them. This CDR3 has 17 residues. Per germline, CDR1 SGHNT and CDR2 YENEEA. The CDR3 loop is CASSSGFRGPSTDTQYF. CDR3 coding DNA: TGTGCCAGCAGCTCGGGATTCCGAGGGCCTAGCACAGATACGCAGTATTTT.

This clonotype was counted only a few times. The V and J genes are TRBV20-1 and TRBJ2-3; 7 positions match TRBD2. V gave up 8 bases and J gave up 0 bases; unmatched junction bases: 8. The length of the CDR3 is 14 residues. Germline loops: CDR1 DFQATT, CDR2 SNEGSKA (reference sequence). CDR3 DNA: TGCAGTTCCAAGCGGGATACTAGCACAGATACGCAGTATTTT. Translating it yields CSSKRDTSTDTQYF.

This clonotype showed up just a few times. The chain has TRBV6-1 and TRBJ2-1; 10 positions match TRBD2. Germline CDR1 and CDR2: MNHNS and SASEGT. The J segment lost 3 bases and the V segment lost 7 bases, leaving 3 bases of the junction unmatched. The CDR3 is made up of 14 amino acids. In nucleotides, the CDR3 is TGTGCCAGCACCCGACTAGCGGGCTACAATGAGCAGTTCTTC. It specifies CASTRLAGYNEQFF.

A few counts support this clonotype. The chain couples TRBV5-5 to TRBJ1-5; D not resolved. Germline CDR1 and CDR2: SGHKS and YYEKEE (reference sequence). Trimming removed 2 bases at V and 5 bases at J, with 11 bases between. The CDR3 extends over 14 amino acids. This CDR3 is CASSLLPGDQPQHF. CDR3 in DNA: TGTGCCAGCAGCTTACTCCCCGGGGATCAGCCCCAGCATTTT.

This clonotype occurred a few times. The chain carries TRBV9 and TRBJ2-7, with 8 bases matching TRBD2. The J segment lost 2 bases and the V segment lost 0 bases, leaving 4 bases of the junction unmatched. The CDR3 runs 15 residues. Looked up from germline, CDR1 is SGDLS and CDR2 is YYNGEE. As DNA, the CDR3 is TGTGCCAGCAGCGTAGCTGGCGGGGGGACCTACGAGCAGTACTTC. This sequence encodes CASSVAGGGTYEQYF.

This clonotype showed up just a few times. The CDR3 protein is CASRPAGGRDEQFF. Written as DNA, the CDR3 is TGTGCCAGCAGGCCAGCGGGTGGTAGGGATGAGCAGTTCTTC. The chain uses TRBV12-3 or TRBV12-4 and TRBJ2-1; maybe TRBD2 (6 bases). The V end lost 6 bases, the J end lost 8 bases, and 17 bases lay between the germline ends. The CDR3 sequence is 14 residues long.

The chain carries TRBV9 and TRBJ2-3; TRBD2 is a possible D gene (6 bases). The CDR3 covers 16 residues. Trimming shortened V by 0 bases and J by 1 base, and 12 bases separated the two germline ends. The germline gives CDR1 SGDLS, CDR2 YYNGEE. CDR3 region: CASSVAAAGRTDTQYF. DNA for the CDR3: TGTGCCAGCAGCGTAGCCGCAGCGGGCCGCACAGATACGCAGTATTTT.

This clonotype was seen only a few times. The CDR3 reads CASSDLGVRAGELFF. DNA of the CDR3: TGTGCCAGCAGTGATTTGGGGGTTAGAGCCGGGGAGCTGTTTTTT. The genes are TRBV25-1 and TRBJ2-2; either TRBD1 or TRBD2 may fit D (5 bases each). The V end lost 3 bases, the J end lost 6 bases, and 14 bases lay between the germline ends. The CDR3 contains 15 residues. Germline CDR1 is MGHDK and CDR2 is SYGVNS.

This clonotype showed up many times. CDR3 coding DNA: TGCAGTGCTTACCTAGCGGATTGGGGGCAGTTCTTC. Translation: CSAYLADWGQFF. The V and J genes are TRBV20-1 and TRBJ2-1; 7 positions match TRBD2. V dropped 5 bases and J dropped 12; count of bases not matched to a gene: 10. Germline V CDR1 and CDR2: DFQATT, SNEGSKA (reference sequence). There are 12 residues in the CDR3.

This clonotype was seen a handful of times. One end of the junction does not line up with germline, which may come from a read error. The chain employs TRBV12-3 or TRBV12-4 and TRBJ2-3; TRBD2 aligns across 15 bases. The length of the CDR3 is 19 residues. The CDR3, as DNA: TGTACCAGCAGTTTAGTCGGGACTAGCGGGGGGACTAGCACAGATACGCAGTATTTT. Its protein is CTSSLVGTSGGTSTDTQYF.

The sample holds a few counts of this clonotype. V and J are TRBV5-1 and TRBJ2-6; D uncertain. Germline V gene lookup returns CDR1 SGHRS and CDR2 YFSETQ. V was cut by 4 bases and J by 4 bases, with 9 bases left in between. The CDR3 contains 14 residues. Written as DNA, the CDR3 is TGCGCCAGCAGCCTGGAAGCCGGGGCCAACGTCCTGACTTTC. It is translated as CASSLEAGANVLTF.

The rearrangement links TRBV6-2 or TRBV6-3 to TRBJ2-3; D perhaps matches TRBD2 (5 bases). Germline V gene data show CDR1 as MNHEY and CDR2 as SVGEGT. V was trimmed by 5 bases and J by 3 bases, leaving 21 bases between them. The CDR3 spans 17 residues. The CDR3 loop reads CASSHHPTGRGTDTQYF. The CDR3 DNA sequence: TGTGCCAGCAGTCACCACCCGACGGGAAGAGGTACAGATACGCAGTATTTT.

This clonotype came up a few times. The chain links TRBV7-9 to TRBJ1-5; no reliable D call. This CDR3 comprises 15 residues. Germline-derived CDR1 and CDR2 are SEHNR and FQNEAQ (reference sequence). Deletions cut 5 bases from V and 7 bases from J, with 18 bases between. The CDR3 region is CASSQGLGPQQPQHF. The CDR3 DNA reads TGTGCCAGCAGCCAAGGACTCGGACCGCAGCAGCCCCAGCATTTT.

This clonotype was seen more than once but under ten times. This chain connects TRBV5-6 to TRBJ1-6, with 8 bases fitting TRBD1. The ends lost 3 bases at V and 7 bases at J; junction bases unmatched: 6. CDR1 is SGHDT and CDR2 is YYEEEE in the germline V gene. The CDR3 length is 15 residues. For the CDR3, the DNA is TGTGCCAGCAGCTGGGGACAGGTTTTAAATTCACCCCTCCACTTT. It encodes CASSWGQVLNSPLHF.

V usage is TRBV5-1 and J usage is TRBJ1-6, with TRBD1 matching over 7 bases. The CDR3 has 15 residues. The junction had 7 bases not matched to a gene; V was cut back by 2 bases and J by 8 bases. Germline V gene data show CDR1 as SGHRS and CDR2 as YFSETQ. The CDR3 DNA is TGCGCCAGCAGCTTAAAGGGGGCGTCCGATTCACCCCTCCACTTT. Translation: CASSLKGASDSPLHF.

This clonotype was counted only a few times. The CDR3 coding sequence is TGTGCCAGCAGTCCGCTAGCGGGGTACACAGATACGCAGTATTTT. It translates to CASSPLAGYTDTQYF. The chain carries TRBV6-1 and TRBJ2-3, with 9 bases aligning to TRBD2. The germline V gene encodes CDR1 MNHNS and CDR2 SASEGT. This CDR3 spans 15 amino acids. Germline trimming cut 5 bases from V and 2 bases from J; bases unmatched to any gene: 5.

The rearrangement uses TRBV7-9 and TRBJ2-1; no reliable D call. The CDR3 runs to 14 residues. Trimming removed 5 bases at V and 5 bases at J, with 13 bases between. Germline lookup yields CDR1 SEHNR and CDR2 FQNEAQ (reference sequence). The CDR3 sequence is CASSPTHGDNEQFF. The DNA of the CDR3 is TGTGCCAGCAGCCCAACTCATGGGGACAATGAGCAGTTCTTC.

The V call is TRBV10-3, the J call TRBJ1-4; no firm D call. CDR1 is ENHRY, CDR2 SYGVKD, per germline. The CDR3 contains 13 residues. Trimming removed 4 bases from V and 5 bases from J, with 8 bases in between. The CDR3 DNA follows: TGTGCCATCAGTGCAGACGGCAATGAAAAACTGTTTTTT. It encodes CAISADGNEKLFF.